The 11 T cell receptor beta chains below all came from one sample that was sequenced in a study of HIV-infected patients and healthy controls. TCRdb used MiXCR to reprocess the 5' RACE reads, holding one entry per CDR3 protein. The sample contains 15,000 to 20,000 distinct CDR3 sequences, roughly 19% of which appear only once. Sequencing was done on a sample of CD8+ T cells from blood. The receptors stem from a human donor in good health.

This clonotype turned up a few times. This chain links TRBV19 with TRBJ2-3; D might be TRBD2 (5 bases). The CDR3 extends over 14 amino acids. Germline CDR1 reads LNHDA; CDR2 reads SQIVND (reference sequence). The ends were cut back, 4 bases at V and 0 bases at J, with 8 bases in the middle. This chain's CDR3 is CASSTWESTDTQYF. In nucleotides, the CDR3 is TGTGCCAGTAGTACCTGGGAGAGCACAGATACGCAGTATTTT.

This clonotype appeared many times. The CDR3 bases are TGTGCCAGCAGAACCACCACTCTAGCGAAGCTCACAGATACGCAGTATTTT. Translating it yields CASRTTTLAKLTDTQYF. V is TRBV6-6 and J is TRBJ2-3; a possible D gene is TRBD2 (6 bases). This CDR3 contains 17 residues. The V and J ends lost 6 bases and 2 bases respectively, with 21 bases between them. Germline CDR1 MNHNY, CDR2 SVGAGI (reference sequence).

This chain uses TRBV11-3 with TRBJ1-1; weak D call: TRBD1 (6 bases). This CDR3 comprises 13 residues. V gave up 4 bases and J gave up 4 bases, with 10 bases separating them. Germline V gives CDR1 SGHNT, CDR2 YENEEA. CDR3 in DNA: TGTGCCAGCAGCTCTACAGGGAGCACTGAAGCTTTCTTT. This codes for CASSSTGSTEAFF.

In its sample, this clonotype was seen a few times. The chain combines TRBV11-2 with TRBJ2-5; D is unresolved. V lost 0 bases, J lost 1 base, and 6 bases lay in between. The CDR3 runs 14 residues. CDR1 SGHAT and CDR2 FQNNGV come from the germline V gene. The CDR3 DNA reads TGTGCCAGCAGCTTAGAAGCCCCCCAAGAGACCCAGTACTTC. It encodes CASSLEAPQETQYF.

This clonotype came up many times. This chain links TRBV27 with TRBJ1-5; D call uncertain. The CDR3 has 12 residues. Per the germline V gene, CDR1 is MNHEY and CDR2 is SMNVEV (reference sequence). Trimming cost V 7 bases and J 2 bases, with 6 bases left between them. Here the CDR3 DNA reads TGTGCCAGCAAGAGGGGCAATCAGCCCCAGCATTTT. Translated, it gives CASKRGNQPQHF.

This sequence joins TRBV6-6 and TRBJ2-7; D ambiguous. The length of the CDR3 is 13 residues. V lost 0 bases and J lost 3, with 6 bases in between. CDR1 MNHNY and CDR2 SVGAGI come from the germline V gene (reference sequence). The CDR3 DNA follows: TGTGCCAGCAGTTACTCGAATAGCTACGAGCAGTACTTC. It translates to CASSYSNSYEQYF.

The chain combines TRBV6-5 with TRBJ2-7; 8 bases are shared with TRBD1. V dropped 5 bases and J dropped 4; count of bases not matched to a gene: 4. The CDR3 has 13 amino acids. The germline CDR1 and CDR2 sequences are MNHEY and SVGAGI. CDR3 residues: CASSPGTGYEQYF. The CDR3 DNA is TGTGCCAGCAGTCCCGGGACAGGATACGAGCAGTACTTC.

This clonotype was found a few times. The rearrangement links TRBV19 to TRBJ1-1; D is ambiguous. The germline CDR1 and CDR2 sequences are LNHDA and SQIVND (reference sequence). Trimming shortened V by 1 base and J by 0 bases, and 12 bases separated the two germline ends. This CDR3 comprises 16 residues. The chain's CDR3 is CASSIGFGVVNTEAFF. CDR3 in DNA: TGTGCCAGTAGTATAGGTTTCGGTGTCGTGAACACTGAAGCTTTCTTT.

This chain uses TRBV7-6 with TRBJ2-5; no firm D call. The germline V gene has CDR1 SGHVS and CDR2 FNYEAQ. V dropped 2 bases and J dropped 6 bases, with 13 bases sitting between them. The CDR3 covers 14 residues. In nucleotides, the CDR3 is TGTGCCAGCAGCTTATCAGACTTTGGGAAGACCCAGTACTTC. Translated: CASSLSDFGKTQYF.

The chain recombines TRBV10-3 with TRBJ2-3; D gene uncertain. Germline values: CDR1 ENHRY, CDR2 SYGVKD. Trimming took off 6 bases at V and 6 bases at J, with 10 bases between the two ends. The CDR3 contains 12 residues. The CDR3 protein is CAIRTLADTQYF. The CDR3 DNA sequence: TGTGCCATCAGAACCCTCGCGGATACGCAGTATTTT.

The chain links TRBV9 to TRBJ2-5; TRBD2 is a possible D gene (7 bases). V shed 0 bases and J shed 5 bases, with 11 bases lying between them. Per the germline V gene, CDR1 is SGDLS and CDR2 is YYNGEE. The CDR3 extends over 14 amino acids. The CDR3, as DNA: TGTGCCAGCAGCGTAGCTGCGGGGGCGGAGACCCAGTACTTC. Its translation: CASSVAAGAETQYF.